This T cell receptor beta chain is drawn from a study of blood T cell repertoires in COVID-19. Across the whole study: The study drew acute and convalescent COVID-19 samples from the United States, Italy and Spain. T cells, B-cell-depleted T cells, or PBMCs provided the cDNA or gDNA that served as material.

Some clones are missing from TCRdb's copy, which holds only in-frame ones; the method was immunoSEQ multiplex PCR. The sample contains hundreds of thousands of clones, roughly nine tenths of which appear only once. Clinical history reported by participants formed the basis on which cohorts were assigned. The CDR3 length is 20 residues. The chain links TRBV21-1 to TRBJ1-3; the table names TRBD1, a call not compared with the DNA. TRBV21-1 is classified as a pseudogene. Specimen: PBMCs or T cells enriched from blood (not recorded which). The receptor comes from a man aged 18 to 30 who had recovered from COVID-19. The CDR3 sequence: CASSKTPPGQRLPSGNTIYF. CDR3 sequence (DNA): TGTGCCAGCAGCAAAACTCCCCCGGGACAGAGACTCCCCTCTGGAAACACCATATATTTT.